This T cell receptor beta chain came from a study of shared clonotypes between healthy human individuals. This clone was counted many times. Trimming removed 5 bases from V and 0 bases from J; junction bases left unmatched: 4. Germline lookup yields CDR1 SNHLY and CDR2 FYNNEI. The CDR3 spans 16 residues. Produced via immunoSEQ multiplex PCR; TCRdb's table is partial and in-frame only. The table has hundreds of thousands of clones, about four fifths seen once; the top ten hold approximately 13%. The sequence was collected from a woman aged 40 to 49 in good health. Some clones in this sample may be carry-over from other donors' samples. The sample was PBMCs. The genes are TRBV2 and TRBJ2-6, with TRBD2 matching over 7 bases. This CDR3 reads CASSPWGGSGANVLTF. The CDR3 DNA reads as TGTGCCAGCAGTCCCTGGGGGGGCTCTGGGGCCAACGTCCTGACTTTC. Together with reference TRBV2 and TRBJ2-6, the CDR3 gives the full variable domain: EPEVTQTPSHQVTQMGQEVILRCVPISNHLYFYWYRQILGQKVEFLVSFYNNEISEKSEIFDDQFSVERPDGSNFTLKIRSTKLEDSAMYFCASSPWGGSGANVLTFGAGSRLTVL.